This TCR beta chain derives from a study of Ad26.COV2.S vaccination and SARS-CoV-2 variants. Study summary: Intramuscular Ad26.COV2.S doses were given once or twice, 56 days apart.

About this clone itself: What it recognizes is unknown.

The length of the CDR3 is 15 residues. Trimming removed 0 bases from V and 7 bases from J, with 15 bases in between. CDR1 SGHAT and CDR2 FQNNGV come from the germline V gene. The study's findings and limits: Across vaccine and placebo recipients, the breadth of non-spike TCRs was similar.

Assay: immunoSEQ multiplex PCR; the TCRdb copy retains only in-frame clones and omits some. Among around 300,000 clones listed, almost 90% were seen once. Indicated treatment: roughly 20 received Ad26.COV2.S at low or high dose, single or two shots; roughly five received placebo; per-sample allocation not given. Sampling took place 63 days after the first vaccine or placebo injection. Its platform was an Ad26 vector, and its expressed antigen was Wuhan-strain SARS-CoV-2 spike. The sequence came from a person aged 18-60 years who received the Ad26.COV2.S COVID-19 vaccine or a placebo. The specimen was peripheral blood, collected in a trial of Ad26.COV2.S vaccine versus placebo. V is TRBV11-2 and J is TRBJ1-2, with TRBD1 as a possible D gene (6 bases). The CDR3 DNA sequence: TGTGCCAGCAGCTTAGACGGGGGGGCCTCCCTTGGCTACACCTTC. Protein product: CASSLDGGASLGYTF.